This T cell receptor beta chain is drawn from a study of patients and donors after allogeneic stem cell transplantation. TCRdb fed the RT-PCR reads into MiXCR, producing one record per CDR3 protein. This table has 400,000 to 450,000 distinct CDR3 sequences, around 15% appearing once. CDR3 length equals 13 residues. Germline V gives CDR1 MNHNS, CDR2 SASEGT. V lost 4 bases and J lost 4; bases outside the gene matches: 3. The clonotype comes from a human donor who was either an allogeneic HSCT recipient or a stem cell or donor lymphocyte infusion donor (not recorded which). It is not recorded whose cells these are; they may come from a transplant donor. The rearrangement joins TRBV6-1 to TRBJ2-7; 8 bases agree with TRBD1. The sample taken for sequencing was blood, either unsorted or a sorted T cell fraction (not recorded which). The CDR3 region is CASSGTGWYEQYF. The CDR3 coding sequence is TGTGCCAGCAGTGGGACAGGGTGGTACGAGCAGTACTTC.